The 12 T cell receptor beta chains below come from one sample, sequenced in a study of T-cell memory formation after mild COVID-19. TCRdb redid the calling of the 5' RACE reads with MiXCR, one entry per CDR3 protein. In the table there are around 310,000 distinct CDR3 sequences, 14% of which are singletons. The sequenced sample was PBMCs or a T cell subset sorted from them (not recorded which). These receptors all stem from a man aged 18 to 29 who had mild COVID-19 (a few samples of this study predate the infection). Cell type and time point are not known.

J is TRBJ2-5 and V is TRBV4-1, with 8 positions matching TRBD2. This CDR3 region has 16 residues. J was trimmed by 7 bases and V by 8 bases; bases with no gene match: 18. Germline CDR1 and CDR2: MGHRA and YSYEKL. CDR3 in DNA: TGCGCCAGCGGGGCGAGCGGGGGTAGGAGTGGTGGGACCCAGTACTTC. It encodes CASGASGGRSGGTQYF.

The gene calls are TRBV7-2 and TRBJ2-5; TRBD2 agrees at 8 bases. J gave up 5 bases and V 3 bases, and 11 bases lay outside the gene matches. Germline V gene sequence: CDR1 SGHTA, CDR2 FQGNSA. The CDR3 has 16 residues. The DNA of the CDR3 is TGTGCCAGCAGCTTCCTAGCGGCTAGCGGGTGGGAGACCCAGTACTTC. Protein product: CASSFLAASGWETQYF.

The V gene is TRBV15, the J gene TRBJ2-3, with 10 nucleotides matching TRBD1. The CDR3 covers 16 residues. Germline-derived CDR1 and CDR2 are LNHNV and YYDKDF (reference sequence). V dropped 1 base and J dropped 3; count of bases not matched to a gene: 4. The CDR3 bases are TGTGCCACCAGCAGAGGGACAGGGGGGATGACAGATACGCAGTATTTT. Translation gives CATSRGTGGMTDTQYF. The entire variable domain, with the rest obtained from reference TRBV15 and TRBJ2-3, is as follows: DAMVIQNPRYQVTQFGKPVTLSCSQTLNHNVMYWYQQKSSQAPKLLFHYYDKDFNNEADTPDNFQSRRPNTSFCFLDIRSPGLGDTAMYLCATSRGTGGMTDTQYFGPGTRLTVL.

The genes are TRBV12-3 or TRBV12-4 and TRBJ2-1; perhaps TRBD2 as D (5 bases). V gave up 6 bases and J gave up 6 bases, with 21 bases separating them. CDR3 length equals 16 residues. In nucleotides, the CDR3 is TGTGCCAGCAGACCCTTCGGCCTAGCCGTCGGCAATGAGCAGTTCTTC. This gives the protein CASRPFGLAVGNEQFF.

A few counts support this clonotype. The rearrangement uses TRBV5-6 and TRBJ2-5; possibly TRBD1 for D (6 bases). Per the germline V gene, CDR1 is SGHDT and CDR2 is YYEEEE. The CDR3 has 17 residues. V was trimmed by 5 bases and J by 5 bases, leaving 25 bases between them. The CDR3 nucleotides read TGTGCCAGCAGGAAGACAACCTTAGGGGGACCCCGGGAGACCCAGTACTTC. Translated: CASRKTTLGGPRETQYF.

The V call is TRBV5-1, the J call TRBJ2-1; TRBD2 matches 14 bases. Germline V gene data show CDR1 as SGHRS and CDR2 as YFSETQ. V gave up 4 bases and J gave up 7 bases; unmatched junction bases: 4. The CDR3 is made up of 15 amino acids. The CDR3 DNA reads as TGCGCCAGCAGCATAGGACTAGCGGGGGGAAATGAGCAGTTCTTC. Encoded protein: CASSIGLAGGNEQFF.

The CDR3 loop is CASSYEAGGREQFF. Here the CDR3 DNA reads TGTGCCAGCAGTTATGAGGCGGGGGGGCGCGAGCAGTTCTTC. The gene calls are TRBV6-5 and TRBJ2-1; 9 bases agree with TRBD2. CDR3 length equals 14 residues. The trim removed 3 bases at V and 10 bases at J, leaving 7 bases unmatched. Germline V gives CDR1 MNHEY, CDR2 SVGAGI.

This chain uses TRBV5-1 with TRBJ2-5, with 7 bases identical to TRBD2. The junction had 7 bases not matched to a gene; V was cut back by 1 base and J by 4 bases. The V gene's germline CDR1 is SGHRS and CDR2 YFSETQ. The CDR3 loop spans 15 amino acids. The CDR3 is CASSLLAGVGETQYF. CDR3 DNA: TGCGCCAGCAGCTTGCTGGCGGGGGTCGGAGAGACCCAGTACTTC.

V and J are TRBV20-1 and TRBJ2-7, with D tentatively TRBD1 (6 bases). Trimming took 2 bases from V and 1 from J, leaving 9 bases between them. This CDR3 has 13 amino acids. Germline V gene lookup returns CDR1 DFQATT and CDR2 SNEGSKA (reference sequence). DNA for the CDR3: TGCAGTGCTAGAATTAGGGGGTCCTACGAGCAGTACTTC. Residues: CSARIRGSYEQYF.

V and J are TRBV20-1 and TRBJ1-5; D may be TRBD1 (5 bases). Per germline, CDR1 DFQATT and CDR2 SNEGSKA (reference sequence). Trimming removed 3 bases from V and 1 base from J, with 7 bases in between. CDR3 size: 13 residues. The CDR3 loop reads CSASRDSNQPQHF. In DNA form, the CDR3 reads TGCAGTGCTAGTCGGGACAGCAATCAGCCCCAGCATTTT.

This clonotype has only a few counts. The DNA of the CDR3 is TGTGCCAGCAGTAACTACGAGCAGTACTTC. Its translation: CASSNYEQYF. The chain is built from TRBV2 and TRBJ2-7; D gene unclear. CDR1 and CDR2 (germline): SNHLY, FYNNEI. Trimming took off 5 bases at V and 3 bases at J, with 2 bases between the two ends. This CDR3 spans 10 amino acids.

This clonotype has just a few counts. The V and J genes are TRBV10-3 and TRBJ2-3; tentative D call: TRBD1 (6 bases). The CDR3 covers 12 residues. Germline loops: CDR1 ENHRY, CDR2 SYGVKD. V lost 10 bases and J 3 bases, leaving 11 bases between the germline ends. The CDR3 nucleotides are TGTGCCACCAGGGGCGGGACAGATACGCAGTATTTT. It is translated as CATRGGTDTQYF.